The 15 T cell receptor beta chains below all came from one sample that was sequenced in a study of PD-L1 blockade in urothelial cancer. Time point described: peripheral blood 6 weeks after treatment start. Sequencing was performed with immunoSEQ multiplex PCR; in TCRdb, only in-frame clones are kept and a portion is missing. Counted here are about 76,000 clones, approximately 90% occurring once; the ten biggest clones make up more than 0.85%. The sample was PBMCs, taken around atezolizumab (anti-PD-L1) treatment. The source of these receptors is a woman at least 80 years old with urothelial cancer.

The chain has TRBV19 and TRBJ1-1, with 8 bases fitting TRBD1. Germline assignment: CDR1 LNHDA and CDR2 SQIVND (reference sequence). V lost 7 bases, J lost 2 bases, and 6 bases stayed unmatched. CDR3 length equals 14 residues. CDR3 protein: CASMRTGFNTEAFF. The CDR3 region has the DNA TGTGCCAGTATGAGGACAGGGTTCAACACTGAAGCTTTCTTT.

The chain recombines TRBV9 with TRBJ1-1; no firm D call. Between the trimmed V and J ends, which lost 3 bases and 1 base, there was a span of 10 bases. This CDR3 spans 14 amino acids. CDR1 is SGDLS and CDR2 is YYNGEE in the germline V gene. Here the CDR3 DNA reads TGTGCCAGCAGCGCCTTCGAGGGGAACACTGAAGCTTTCTTT. Translated, it gives CASSAFEGNTEAFF. Full variable domain (missing parts from reference TRBV9 and TRBJ1-1): DSGVTQTPKHLITATGQRVTLRCSPRSGDLSVYWYQQSLDQGLQFLIQYYNGEERAKGNILERFSAQQFPDLHSELNLSSLELGDSALYFCASSAFEGNTEAFFGQGTRLTVV.

V gene TRBV6-4 combines with J gene TRBJ1-1; D remains ambiguous. The CDR3 has 14 residues. Germline CDR1 MRHNA, CDR2 SNTAGT. Trimming pared 5 bases from V and 1 base from J, leaving 11 bases between. The CDR3 region has the DNA TGTGCCAGCAGTAACGGGGAGGGGAACACTGAAGCTTTCTTT. It codes for CASSNGEGNTEAFF.

This clone was seen once. The V call is TRBV19, the J call TRBJ2-5, with 7 bases aligning to TRBD2. The V gene's germline CDR1 is LNHDA and CDR2 SQIVND (reference sequence). The CDR3 has 14 amino acids. V gave up 7 bases and J gave up 2 bases; unmatched junction bases: 7. The chain's CDR3 is CASTDSGGQETQYF. For the CDR3, the DNA is TGTGCCAGTACCGACTCGGGAGGTCAAGAGACCCAGTACTTC.

The J gene is TRBJ2-3, the V gene TRBV27; 8 nucleotides align to TRBD2. Germline-derived CDR1 and CDR2 are MNHEY and SMNVEV (reference sequence). This CDR3 has 17 amino acids. V lost 6 bases to trimming and J lost 3 bases; unmatched junction nucleotides: 14. The CDR3 region has the DNA TGTGCCAGCAGCCGGGAGGGCCGAGTTTCGAGTACAGATACGCAGTATTTT. Its protein product is CASSREGRVSSTDTQYF.

The chain couples TRBV7-2 to TRBJ1-2, with D possibly TRBD1 on 6 matching bases. This CDR3 has 17 amino acids. Germline values: CDR1 SGHTA, CDR2 FQGNSA. The V end was cut by 5 bases, the J end by 2 bases, with 21 bases between. CDR3 region: CASSEDGAGAFNYGYTF. The CDR3 nucleotides read TGTGCCAGCAGCGAGGATGGAGCAGGGGCCTTCAACTATGGCTACACCTTC.

This rearrangement joins TRBV4-1 to TRBJ2-2, with D possibly being TRBD2 (5 bases). The CDR3 has 15 amino acids. With 4 bases removed from V and 1 base from J, the gap between germline ends came to 10 bases. Germline V CDR1 and CDR2: MGHRA, YSYEKL. The CDR3 coding sequence is TGCGCCAGCAGCCTGGAGGCAGGGAACACCGGGGAGCTGTTTTTT. Its protein product is CASSLEAGNTGELFF.

Comments on this clone: The sample contains more than one DNA sequence encoding this CDR3. The J gene is TRBJ1-1, the V gene TRBV28, with 7 bases fitting TRBD1. The V gene's germline CDR1 is MDHEN and CDR2 SYDVKM. Unmatched junction bases numbered 15, after V lost 3 bases and J lost 11 bases. CDR3 length: 15 amino acids. CDR3 in amino acids: CASSLGSGGREYAFF. In nucleotides, the CDR3 is TGTGCCAGCAGTTTGGGGTCAGGGGGTCGGGAGTACGCTTTCTTT.

The CDR3: CASSYQAGGSTGELFF. The CDR3 DNA sequence: TGTGCCAGCAGTTATCAAGCGGGAGGGTCCACCGGGGAGCTGTTTTTT. V usage is TRBV6-5 and J usage is TRBJ2-2; 10 nucleotides agree with TRBD2. V was clipped by 3 bases and J by 4 bases; unmatched bases: 5. Germline CDR1 MNHEY, CDR2 SVGAGI. The length of the CDR3 is 16 residues.

The chain combines TRBV6-1 with TRBJ2-1; no clear D. The germline V and J ends were trimmed by 6 bases and 8 bases, with 20 bases remaining between them. The CDR3 contains 15 residues. Germline V CDR1 and CDR2: MNHNS, SASEGT. CDR3 coding DNA: TGTGCCAGCAGACTCACCCCTCCCCGCGGCGATGAGCAGTTCTTC. Translation gives CASRLTPPRGDEQFF.

The CDR3 DNA is TGTGCCAGCAGCCTCCACCTTAGAACGAGGGAGTCGACCTACGAGCAGTACTTC. Protein sequence: CASSLHLRTRESTYEQYF. V and J are TRBV14 and TRBJ2-7; D is perhaps TRBD2 (5 bases). The germline V and J ends were trimmed by 4 bases and 2 bases, with 24 bases remaining between them. CDR3 length: 18 amino acids. Germline CDR1 SGHDN, CDR2 FVKESK.

The rearrangement uses TRBV5-6 and TRBJ1-1; D possibly corresponds to TRBD1 (5 bases). The V end was cut by 0 bases, the J end by 11 bases, with 8 bases between. This CDR3 spans 11 amino acids. Germline assignment: CDR1 SGHDT and CDR2 YYEEEE. CDR3 in DNA: TGTGCCAGCAGCTTGGAGACAGATGCTTTCTTT. It codes for CASSLETDAFF. Using reference TRBV5-6 and TRBJ1-1 for the parts outside the CDR3, the full variable domain is DAGVTQSPTHLIKTRGQQVTLRCSPKSGHDTVSWYQQALGQGPQFIFQYYEEEERQRGNFPDRFSGHQFPNYSSELNVNALLLGDSALYLCASSLETDAFFGQGTRLTVV.

V is TRBV27 and J is TRBJ2-2, with D tentatively TRBD1 (6 bases). Germline assignment: CDR1 MNHEY and CDR2 SMNVEV (reference sequence). The CDR3 runs to 15 residues. Trimming took off 6 bases at V and 1 base at J, with 12 bases between the two ends. The CDR3 DNA reads TGTGCCAGCAGGCCGGGACAACTGAACACCGGGGAGCTGTTTTTT. Translating gives CASRPGQLNTGELFF.

The genes are TRBV28 and TRBJ1-3; D may be TRBD1 (6 bases). CDR3 length: 17 amino acids. The germline V gene has CDR1 MDHEN and CDR2 SYDVKM. Trimming stripped 4 bases from V and 0 bases from J, with 16 bases between. The CDR3 protein is CASSSPTGSYSGNTIYF. The CDR3 nucleotides are TGTGCCAGCAGTTCCCCGACAGGTAGCTACTCTGGAAACACCATATATTTT.

The V gene is TRBV10-1, the J gene TRBJ2-3, with D possibly being TRBD1 (5 bases). Trimming took off 0 bases at V and 2 bases at J, with 12 bases between the two ends. Germline CDR1 WNHNN, CDR2 SYGVQD (reference sequence). The length of the CDR3 is 16 residues. As DNA, the CDR3 is TGCGCCAGCAGTGAGTCGGGGCAGGACCTCACAGATACGCAGTATTTT. It yields the protein CASSESGQDLTDTQYF.